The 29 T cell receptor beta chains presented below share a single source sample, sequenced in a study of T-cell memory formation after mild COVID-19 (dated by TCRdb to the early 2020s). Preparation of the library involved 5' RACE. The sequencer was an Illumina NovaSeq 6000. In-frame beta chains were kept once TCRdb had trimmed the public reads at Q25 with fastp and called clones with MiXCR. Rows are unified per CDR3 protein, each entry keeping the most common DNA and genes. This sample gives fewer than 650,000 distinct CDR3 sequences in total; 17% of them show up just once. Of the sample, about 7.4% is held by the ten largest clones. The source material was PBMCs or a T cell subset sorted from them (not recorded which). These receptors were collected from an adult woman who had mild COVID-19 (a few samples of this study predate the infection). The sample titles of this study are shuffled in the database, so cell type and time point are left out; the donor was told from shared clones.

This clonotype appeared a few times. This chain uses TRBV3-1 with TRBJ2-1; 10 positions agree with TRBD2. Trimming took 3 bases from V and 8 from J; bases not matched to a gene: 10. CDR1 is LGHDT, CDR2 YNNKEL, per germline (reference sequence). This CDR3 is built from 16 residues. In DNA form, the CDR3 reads TGTGCCAGCAGCCAGTTAGCGGGGGGTATTAAGGATGAGCAGTTCTTC. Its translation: CASSQLAGGIKDEQFF.

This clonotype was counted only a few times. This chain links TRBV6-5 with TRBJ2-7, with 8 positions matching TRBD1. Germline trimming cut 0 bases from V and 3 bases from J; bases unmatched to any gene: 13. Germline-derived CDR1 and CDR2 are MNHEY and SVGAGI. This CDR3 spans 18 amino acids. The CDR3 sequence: CASSYSGTGYIPLYEQYF. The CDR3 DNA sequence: TGTGCCAGCAGTTACTCCGGGACAGGTTACATCCCTCTCTACGAGCAGTACTTC.

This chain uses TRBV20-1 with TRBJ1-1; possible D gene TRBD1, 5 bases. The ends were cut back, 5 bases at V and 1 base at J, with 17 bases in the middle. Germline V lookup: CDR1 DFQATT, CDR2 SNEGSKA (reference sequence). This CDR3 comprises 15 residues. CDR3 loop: CSAWNPSGGNTEAFF. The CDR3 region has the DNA TGCAGTGCTTGGAACCCCTCGGGGGGGAACACTGAAGCTTTCTTT.

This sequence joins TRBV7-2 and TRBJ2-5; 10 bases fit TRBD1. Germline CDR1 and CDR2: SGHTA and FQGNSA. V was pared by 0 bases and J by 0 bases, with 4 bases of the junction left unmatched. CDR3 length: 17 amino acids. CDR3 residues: CASSLAGQGIYQETQYF. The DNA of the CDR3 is TGTGCCAGCAGCTTAGCGGGACAGGGGATTTACCAAGAGACCCAGTACTTC.

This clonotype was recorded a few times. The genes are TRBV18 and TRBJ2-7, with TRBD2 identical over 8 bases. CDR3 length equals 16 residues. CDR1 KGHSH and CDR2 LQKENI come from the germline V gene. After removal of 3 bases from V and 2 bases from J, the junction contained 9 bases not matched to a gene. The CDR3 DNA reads TGTGCCAGCTCACCTCCGGGAGCGGGAGCTACCTACGAGCAGTACTTC. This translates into CASSPPGAGATYEQYF.

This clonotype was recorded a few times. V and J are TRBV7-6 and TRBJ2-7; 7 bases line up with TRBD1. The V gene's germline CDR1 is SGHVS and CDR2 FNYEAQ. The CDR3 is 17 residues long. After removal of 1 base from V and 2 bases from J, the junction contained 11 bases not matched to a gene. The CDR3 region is CASSLVLSGTATYEQYF. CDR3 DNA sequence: TGTGCCAGCAGCTTAGTTCTATCCGGGACAGCAACCTACGAGCAGTACTTC.

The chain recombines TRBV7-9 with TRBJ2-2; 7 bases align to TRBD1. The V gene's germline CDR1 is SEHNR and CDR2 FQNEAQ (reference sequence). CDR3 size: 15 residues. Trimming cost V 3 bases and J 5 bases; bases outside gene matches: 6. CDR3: CASSLQRQGTGELFF. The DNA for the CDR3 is TGTGCCAGCAGCTTGCAGAGACAGGGAACCGGGGAGCTGTTTTTT.

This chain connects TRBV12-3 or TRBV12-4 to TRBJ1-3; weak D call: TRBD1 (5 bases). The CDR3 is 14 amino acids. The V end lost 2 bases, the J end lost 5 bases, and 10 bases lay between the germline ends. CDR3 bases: TGTGCCAGCAGTTTACGGGGCGGCAGAAACACCATATATTTT. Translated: CASSLRGGRNTIYF.

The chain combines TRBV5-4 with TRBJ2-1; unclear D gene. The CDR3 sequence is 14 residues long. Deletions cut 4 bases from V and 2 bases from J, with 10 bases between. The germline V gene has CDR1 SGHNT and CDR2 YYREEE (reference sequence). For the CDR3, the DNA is TGTGCCAGCAGCCCAGACATCCCCTACAATGAGCAGTTCTTC. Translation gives CASSPDIPYNEQFF.

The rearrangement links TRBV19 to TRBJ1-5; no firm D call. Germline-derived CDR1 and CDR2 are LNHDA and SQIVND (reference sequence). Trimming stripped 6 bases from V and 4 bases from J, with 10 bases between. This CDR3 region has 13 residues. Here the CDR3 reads CASSHPPNQPQHF. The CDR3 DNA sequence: TGTGCCAGTAGCCACCCCCCTAATCAGCCCCAGCATTTT.

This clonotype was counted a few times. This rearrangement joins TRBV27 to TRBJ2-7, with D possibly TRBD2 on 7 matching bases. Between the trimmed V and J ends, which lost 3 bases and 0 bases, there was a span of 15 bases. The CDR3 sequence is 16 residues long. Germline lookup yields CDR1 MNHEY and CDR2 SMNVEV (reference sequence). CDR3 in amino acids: CASSFLGGALSYEQYF. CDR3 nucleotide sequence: TGTGCCAGCAGTTTCTTAGGGGGGGCACTCTCCTACGAGCAGTACTTC.

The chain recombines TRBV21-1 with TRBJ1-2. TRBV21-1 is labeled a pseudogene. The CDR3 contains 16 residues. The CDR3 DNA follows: TGTGCCAGCAGCAATCCGAGGACGCCTCCCGTTTATGGCTACACCTTC. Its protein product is CASSNPRTPPVYGYTF.

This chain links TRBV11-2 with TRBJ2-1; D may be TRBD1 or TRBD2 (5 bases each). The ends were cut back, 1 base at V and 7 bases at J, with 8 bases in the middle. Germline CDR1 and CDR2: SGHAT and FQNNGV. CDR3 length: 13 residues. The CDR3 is CASSLVEGNEQFF. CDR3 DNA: TGTGCCAGCAGCTTAGTAGAGGGGAATGAGCAGTTCTTC.

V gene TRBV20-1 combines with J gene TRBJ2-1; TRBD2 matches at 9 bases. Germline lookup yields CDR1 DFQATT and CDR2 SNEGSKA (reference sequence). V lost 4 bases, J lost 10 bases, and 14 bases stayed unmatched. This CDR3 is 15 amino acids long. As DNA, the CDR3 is TGCAGTGCTATCGAAGGGACTAGCTCCGCCTCGGAGCAGTTCTTC. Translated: CSAIEGTSSASEQFF.

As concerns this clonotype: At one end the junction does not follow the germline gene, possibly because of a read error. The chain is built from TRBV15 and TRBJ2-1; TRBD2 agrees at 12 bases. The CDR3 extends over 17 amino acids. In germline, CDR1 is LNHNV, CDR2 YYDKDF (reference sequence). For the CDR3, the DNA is TGTGACACCAGCAGCAGAAAGACTAGCGGGGGCATCAATGAGCAGTTCTTC. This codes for CDTSSRKTSGGINEQFF.

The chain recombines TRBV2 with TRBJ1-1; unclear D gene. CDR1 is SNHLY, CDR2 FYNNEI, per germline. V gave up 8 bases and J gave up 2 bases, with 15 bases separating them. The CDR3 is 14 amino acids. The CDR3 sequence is CASSYLGDNTEAFF. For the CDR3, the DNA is TGTGCCAGCTCTTATCTAGGAGACAACACTGAAGCTTTCTTT.

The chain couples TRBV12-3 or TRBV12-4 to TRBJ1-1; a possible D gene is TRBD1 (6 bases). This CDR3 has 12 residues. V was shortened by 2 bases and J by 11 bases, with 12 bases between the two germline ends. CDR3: CASSLRQEGAFF. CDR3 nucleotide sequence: TGTGCCAGCAGTTTAAGACAGGAGGGGGCTTTCTTT.

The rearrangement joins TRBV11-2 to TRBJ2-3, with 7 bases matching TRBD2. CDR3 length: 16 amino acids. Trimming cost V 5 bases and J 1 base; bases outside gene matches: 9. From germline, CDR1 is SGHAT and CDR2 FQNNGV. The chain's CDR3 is CASSQTGGLRTDTQYF. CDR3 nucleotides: TGTGCCAGCAGCCAGACGGGAGGTCTCCGCACAGATACGCAGTATTTT.

CDR3: CASSSWTGVGAKNIQYF. In nucleotides, the CDR3 is TGCGCCAGCAGCTCCTGGACCGGGGTGGGAGCCAAAAACATTCAGTACTTC. The chain recombines TRBV5-1 with TRBJ2-4; tentative D call: TRBD2 (5 bases). The germline CDR1 and CDR2 sequences are SGHRS and YFSETQ. Trimming stripped 3 bases from V and 0 bases from J, with 16 bases between. The CDR3 is 17 residues long. Variable domain in full (rest from reference TRBV5-1 and TRBJ2-4): KAGVTQTPRYLIKTRGQQVTLSCSPISGHRSVSWYQQTPGQGLQFLFEYFSETQRNKGNFPGRFSGRQFSNSRSEMNVSTLELGDSALYLCASSSWTGVGAKNIQYFGAGTRLSVL.

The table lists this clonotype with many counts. CDR3 sequence reads: CASRPAGGYEQYF. The CDR3 DNA follows: TGTGCCAGCAGGCCGGCGGGGGGCTACGAGCAGTACTTC. This chain joins TRBV6-2 or TRBV6-3 and TRBJ2-7, with 8 positions matching TRBD2. CDR3 size: 13 residues. Germline values: CDR1 MNHEY, CDR2 SVGEGT. V gave up 6 bases and J gave up 3 bases; unmatched junction bases: 4.

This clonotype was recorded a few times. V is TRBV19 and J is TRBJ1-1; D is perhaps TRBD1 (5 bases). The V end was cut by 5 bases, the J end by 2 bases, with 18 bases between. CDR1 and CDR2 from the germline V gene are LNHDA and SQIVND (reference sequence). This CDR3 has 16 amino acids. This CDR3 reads CASSATLTVYNTEAFF. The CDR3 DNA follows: TGTGCCAGTAGTGCCACCCTGACAGTCTATAACACTGAAGCTTTCTTT. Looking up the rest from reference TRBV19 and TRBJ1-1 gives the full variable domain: DGGITQSPKYLFRKEGQNVTLSCEQNLNHDAMYWYRQDPGQGLRLIYYSQIVNDFQKGDIAEGYSVSREKKESFPLTVTSAQKNPTAFYLCASSATLTVYNTEAFFGQGTRLTVV.

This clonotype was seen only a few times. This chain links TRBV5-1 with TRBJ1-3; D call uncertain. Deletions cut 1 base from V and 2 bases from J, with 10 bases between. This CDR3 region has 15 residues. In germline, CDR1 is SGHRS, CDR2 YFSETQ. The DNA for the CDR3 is TGCGCCAGCAGCTTGTCCGTGAATACTGGAAACACCATATATTTT. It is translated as CASSLSVNTGNTIYF.

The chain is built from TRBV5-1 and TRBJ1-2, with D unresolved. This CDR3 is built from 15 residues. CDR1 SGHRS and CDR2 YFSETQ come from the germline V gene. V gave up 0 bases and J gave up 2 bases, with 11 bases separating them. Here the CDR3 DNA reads TGCGCCAGCAGCTTGGTCGTAGGGAACAACTATGGCTACACCTTC. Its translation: CASSLVVGNNYGYTF.

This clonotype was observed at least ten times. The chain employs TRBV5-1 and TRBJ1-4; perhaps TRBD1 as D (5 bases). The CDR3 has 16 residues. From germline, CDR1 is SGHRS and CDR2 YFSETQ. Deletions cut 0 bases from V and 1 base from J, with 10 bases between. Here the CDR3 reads CASSLDLGGTNEKLFF. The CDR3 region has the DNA TGCGCCAGCAGCTTGGACCTCGGGGGAACTAATGAAAAACTGTTTTTT.

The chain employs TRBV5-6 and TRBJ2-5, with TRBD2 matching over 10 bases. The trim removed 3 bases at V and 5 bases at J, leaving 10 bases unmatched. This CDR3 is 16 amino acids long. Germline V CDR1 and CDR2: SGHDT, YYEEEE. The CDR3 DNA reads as TGTGCCAGCAGCTGGGGGGGACTAGCGACGACGGAGACCCAGTACTTC. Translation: CASSWGGLATTETQYF.

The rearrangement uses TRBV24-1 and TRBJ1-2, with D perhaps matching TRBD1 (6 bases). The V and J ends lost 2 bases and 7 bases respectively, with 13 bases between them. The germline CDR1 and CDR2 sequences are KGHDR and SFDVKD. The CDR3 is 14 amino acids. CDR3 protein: CATSDYLQGSGYTF. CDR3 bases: TGTGCCACCAGTGATTACTTACAGGGCAGTGGCTACACCTTC.

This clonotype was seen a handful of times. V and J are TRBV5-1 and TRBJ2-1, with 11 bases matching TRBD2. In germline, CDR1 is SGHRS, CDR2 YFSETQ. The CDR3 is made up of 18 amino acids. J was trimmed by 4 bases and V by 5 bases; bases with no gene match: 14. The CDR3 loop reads CASSPGTSGNLGYNEQFF. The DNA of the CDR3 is TGCGCCAGCAGTCCCGGGACTAGCGGAAATTTAGGGTACAATGAGCAGTTCTTC.

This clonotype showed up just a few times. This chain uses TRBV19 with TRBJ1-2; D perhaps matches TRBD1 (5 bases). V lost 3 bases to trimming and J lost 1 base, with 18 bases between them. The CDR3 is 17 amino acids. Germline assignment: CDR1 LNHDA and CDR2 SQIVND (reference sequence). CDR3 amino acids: CASSIRNRGRSNYGYTF. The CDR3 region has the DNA TGTGCCAGTAGTATTCGAAACCGGGGCAGAAGTAACTATGGCTACACCTTC.

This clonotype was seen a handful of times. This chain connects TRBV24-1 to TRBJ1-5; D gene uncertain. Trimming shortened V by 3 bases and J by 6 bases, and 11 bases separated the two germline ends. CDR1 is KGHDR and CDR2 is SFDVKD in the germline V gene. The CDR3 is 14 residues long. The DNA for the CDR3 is TGTGCCACCAGTGATAAAGGGTTAAGTCAGCCCCAGCATTTT. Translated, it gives CATSDKGLSQPQHF.